This TCR beta chain derives from a study of OX40 agonist ivuxolimab in advanced cancers. CDR1 and CDR2 (germline): MGHRA, YSYEKL. The CDR3 totals 13 residues. The V and J ends lost 0 bases and 6 bases respectively, with 6 bases between them. Here immunoSEQ multiplex PCR was the method, and the copy in TCRdb shows in-frame clones only, minus some. The table lists approximately 70,000 clones, around nine tenths of them singletons, with around 2% in the top ten. This TCR was recovered from an adult with an advanced solid tumor such as melanoma, head and neck, liver or kidney cancer. This specimen consisted of CD4+ or CD8+ T cells sorted from blood, obtained in a trial of the OX40 agonist ivuxolimab. The V call is TRBV4-1, the J call TRBJ2-1, with no clear D. CDR3 region: CASSQDVGNEQFF. The CDR3 coding sequence is TGCGCCAGCAGCCAAGATGTAGGCAATGAGCAGTTCTTC.